This T cell receptor beta chain stems from a study of T-cell memory formation after mild COVID-19. Study-wide points: Clones shrinking from day 15 to 85 showed even CD4/CD8 mixes; later expanders tilted CD4+.

In TCRdb, the 5' RACE reads were re-called with MiXCR into one record per CDR3 protein. The data show 180,000 or so distinct CDR3 sequences, more than 15% seen once. The CDR3 is 17 amino acids. V gave up 5 bases and J gave up 6 bases; unmatched junction bases: 10. On this clonotype itself: The antigen is not known.

The rearrangement joins TRBV12-3 or TRBV12-4 to TRBJ2-3, with 14 bases aligning to TRBD2. Sequences were obtained from PBMCs or a T cell subset sorted from them (not recorded which). This sequence was found in an adult woman who had mild COVID-19 (a few samples of this study predate the infection). Cell type and time point are not known. The CDR3 sequence: CASSDLRGTSGSDTQYF. CDR3 in DNA: TGTGCCAGCAGTGATCTACGGGGGACTAGCGGGAGTGATACGCAGTATTTT.